These T cell receptor beta chains were read from a single sample in a study of T-cell memory formation after mild COVID-19. TCRdb reanalysed the 5' RACE reads using MiXCR and keeps one entry per CDR3 protein. This table holds 300,000 to 400,000 distinct CDR3 sequences, roughly 15% found once. Sequences were obtained from PBMCs or a T cell subset sorted from them (not recorded which). All receptors derive from a man younger than 35 who had mild COVID-19 (a few samples of this study predate the infection). Cell type and time point are not known. CDR3s include the opening cysteine and the closing phenylalanine or tryptophan. The D gene is left open where the match is weak. Size tells how often a clone was seen (once, few, many) or the class of an expanded clone, and some rows leave it out.

D,J,V,size,DNA,CDR3
TRBD1,TRBJ1-6,TRBV20-1,few,TGCAGTGCGAAGGGACAGGATAATTCACCCCTCCACTTT,CSAKGQDNSPLHF
TRBD2,TRBJ2-5,TRBV11-2,few,TGTGCCAGCAGCTCCCTTCGGGGGGGTGGTGAGACCCAGTACTTC,CASSSLRGGGETQYF
.,TRBJ1-6,TRBV25-1,.,TGTGCCAGCAGTGAAGTTGGGATATACCCCCTCCACTTT,CASSEVGIYPLHF
TRBD2,TRBJ2-3,TRBV27,few,TGTGCCAGCAGTTTCGGAGCGGGGGGAGGAGATACGCAGTATTTT,CASSFGAGGGDTQYF
.,TRBJ1-2,TRBV12-3/TRBV12-4,many,TGTGCCAGCAGTTCTCAAACAGGGATCTATGGCTACACCTTC,CASSSQTGIYGYTF
.,TRBJ2-7,TRBV27,few,TGTGCCAGCAGTTTACACAGGGACTACGAGCAGTACTTC,CASSLHRDYEQYF
.,TRBJ1-4,TRBV20-1,.,TGCAGTGCGGGGGATTGGAGGGCCAATGAAAAACTGTTTTTT,CSAGDWRANEKLFF
TRBD2,TRBJ2-1,TRBV6-5,.,TGTGCCAGCAGTTACGAGACTAGCGGGGGATTTGAGCAGTTCTTC,CASSYETSGGFEQFF
.,TRBJ1-2,TRBV6-1,.,TGTGCCAGCAGTCAAGCGCGAACCTCTAACTATGGCTACACCTTC,CASSQARTSNYGYTF
TRBD1,TRBJ2-5,TRBV6-5,.,TGTGCCAGCAGTCTCGCCGGACAGGGGGTTCAAGAGACCCAGTACTTC,CASSLAGQGVQETQYF
TRBD2,TRBJ2-5,TRBV3-1,few,TGTGCCAGCAGCCAAGAGGGTTACGTACTAGCGGGGGTGGAGACCCAGTACTTC,CASSQEGYVLAGVETQYF
TRBD2,TRBJ2-5,TRBV20-1,few,TGCAGTGCTAGGGCTAGCGGGACCTGGGTGGAGACCCAGTACTTC,CSARASGTWVETQYF
TRBD1,TRBJ2-3,TRBV5-1,.,TGCGCCAGCAGCTTGGGACAGGGTGAGACAGATACGCAGTATTTT,CASSLGQGETDTQYF
.,TRBJ1-2,TRBV6-2/TRBV6-3,.,TGTGCCAGCAGTTACTTTGCGGCTTTCTATGGCTACACCTTC,CASSYFAAFYGYTF
.,TRBJ1-2,TRBV11-2,once,TGTGCCAGCAGCTTCACATCCTATGGCTACACCTTC,CASSFTSYGYTF
.,TRBJ2-5,TRBV4-1,.,TGCGCCAGCAGTTTTTGGCACCTAGCCGGGGAGACCCAGTACTTC,CASSFWHLAGETQYF
.,TRBJ2-3,TRBV3-1,.,TGTGCCAGCAGCCAATTTACTCCCTCTCGCTCCGATCGGCATTTT,CASSQFTPSRSDRHF
TRBD2,TRBJ2-7,TRBV4-3,few,TGCGCCAGCAGCCAAGAGGGACTAGCGGGGAACGAGCAGTACTTC,CASSQEGLAGNEQYF
.,TRBJ1-5,TRBV29-1,.,TGCAGCGTTGCCTTCTCGCGCAATCAGCCCCAGCATTTT,CSVAFSRNQPQHF
.,TRBJ1-1,TRBV5-1,.,TGCGCCAGCGGGGACGTGAACACTGAAGCTTTCTTT,CASGDVNTEAFF
.,TRBJ1-1,TRBV14,.,TGTGCCAGCAGCCAAGCCTTAATCAGGAGAATCAAAAACACTGAAGCTTTCTTT,CASSQALIRRIKNTEAFF
TRBD2,TRBJ2-3,TRBV7-9,.,TGTGCCAGCAGCTTAGGTACTAGCGGGGGCGCAGATACGCAGTATTTT,CASSLGTSGGADTQYF
TRBD1,TRBJ2-7,TRBV9,.,TGTGCCAGCAGCACCGGGACAGGGTCGCAGGACGAGCAGTACTTC,CASSTGTGSQDEQYF
.,TRBJ2-6,TRBV7-9,.,TGTGCCAGCAGCTTCGTTTGGGGGTCTGGGGCCAACGTCCTGACTTTC,CASSFVWGSGANVLTF
.,TRBJ1-1,TRBV5-6,.,TGTGCCAGCAGCGGCTGGGGTTTCTCGGGGACTGAAGCTTTCTTT,CASSGWGFSGTEAFF
TRBD1,TRBJ1-6,TRBV7-2,.,TGTGCCAGCAGCTTAGGACAGGGAGGACCCCTCCACTTT,CASSLGQGGPLHF
TRBD1,TRBJ1-3,TRBV20-1,.,TGCAGTGCTAAGGGGACAGGGGGTGGAAACACCATATATTTT,CSAKGTGGGNTIYF
.,TRBJ1-1,TRBV11-2,.,TGTGCCAGCAGCCCTCGACCTTATGAAGCTTTCTTT,CASSPRPYEAFF
.,TRBJ2-2,TRBV5-1,few,TGCGCCAGCAGGTACAGGACATCGAACACCGGGGAGCTGTTTTTT,CASRYRTSNTGELFF
TRBD2,TRBJ2-2,TRBV10-3,many,TGTGCCATCAGTGAGCGGGGGGAGACCGGGGAGCTGTTTTTT,CAISERGETGELFF
TRBD2,TRBJ2-1,TRBV20-1,.,TGCAGTGCTCCAGCTAGCGGGGGGCTTAATGAGCAGTTCTTC,CSAPASGGLNEQFF
.,TRBJ2-2,TRBV7-3,.,TGTGCCAGCAGCCCCATCCGTGCAGGGCCCGGACCCGGGGAGCTGTTTTTT,CASSPIRAGPGPGELFF
.,TRBJ1-6,TRBV10-3,many,TGTGCCATCAGTGAATTAGAGAGAAGCTCCTATAATTCACCCCTCCACTTT,CAISELERSSYNSPLHF
.,TRBJ2-7,TRBV6-2/TRBV6-3,.,TGTGCCAGCAGTTACGGAGGGAAGTGGGGCTACGAGCAGTACTTC,CASSYGGKWGYEQYF
.,TRBJ2-5,TRBV5-6,.,TGTGCCAGCAGCTCAACAGGGAGTATATGGGAGACCCAGTACTTC,CASSSTGSIWETQYF
TRBD1,TRBJ2-7,TRBV27,few,TGTGCCAGCAGTCTATCGACAGGGGCTGCGGACGAGCAGTACTTC,CASSLSTGAADEQYF
.,TRBJ2-2,TRBV10-3,.,TGTGCCATGCAACAGTCCGGGGGCACCGGGGAGCTGTTTTTT,CAMQQSGGTGELFF
.,TRBJ1-1,TRBV29-1,.,TGCAGCGTGGCAGGGGCCGCCCCAGTAGAAGCTTTCTTT,CSVAGAAPVEAFF
TRBD1,TRBJ2-7,TRBV6-5,few,TGTGCCAGCAGTTCGGGTCCGGGACAGGGGGCCCCTTACTTC,CASSSGPGQGAPYF
.,TRBJ2-7,TRBV7-9,.,TGTGCCAGCAGCTTAATAGTGTACGAGCAGTACTTC,CASSLIVYEQYF
TRBD1,TRBJ1-1,TRBV4-3,.,TGCGCCAGCAGCCACAACAGGGGTCATGGCACTGAAGCTTTCTTT,CASSHNRGHGTEAFF
.,TRBJ2-3,TRBV5-1,.,TGCGCCAGCAGCTTGTTGGGCCGAGGGGGAGATACGCAGTATTTT,CASSLLGRGGDTQYF
TRBD2,TRBJ2-5,TRBV4-1,many,TGCGCCAGCAGCAAAAGACTAGCGGGGAATTTTCAAGAGACCCAGTACTTC,CASSKRLAGNFQETQYF
.,TRBJ1-3,TRBV29-1,few,TGCAGCGTTGGGACCCCCACGGGCGGAAACACCATATATTTT,CSVGTPTGGNTIYF
.,TRBJ2-5,TRBV5-5,.,TGTGCCAGCAGCCCCCGGGTGGGGGGCGGAGAGACCCAGTACTTC,CASSPRVGGGETQYF
TRBD2,TRBJ2-3,TRBV7-2,many,TGTGCCAGCAGCTTAGGGACTAGCGGGGTGGGGACAGATACGCAGTATTTT,CASSLGTSGVGTDTQYF
.,TRBJ2-7,TRBV10-2,few,TGCGCCAGCAGGCAGTACGAGCAGTACTTC,CASRQYEQYF
TRBD1,TRBJ2-2,TRBV6-2/TRBV6-3,few,TGTGCCAGCGCCTGGGGACAGGCAGCGACCGGGGAGCTGTTTTTT,CASAWGQAATGELFF
TRBD1,TRBJ2-7,TRBV20-1,many,TGCAGTGCTACCCAACCCCGACAGGGGATGGACGAGCAGTACTTC,CSATQPRQGMDEQYF
.,TRBJ1-1,TRBV6-5,few,TGTGCCAGCAGTTACGGGTTAAGGGGAACTGAAGCTTTCTTT,CASSYGLRGTEAFF
.,TRBJ2-7,TRBV7-2,few,TGTGCCAGCAGCTTAGCGGTAGGGAGCTCCTACGAGCAGTACTTC,CASSLAVGSSYEQYF
TRBD2,TRBJ2-3,TRBV7-9,many,TGTGCCAGCAGCCCAAGGACTAGCGGGGGGAATACGCAGTATTTT,CASSPRTSGGNTQYF
TRBD2,TRBJ2-4,TRBV6-6,.,TGTGCCAGCAGTACTAGCGGGGGGGTATTCAAAAACATTCAGTACTTC,CASSTSGGVFKNIQYF
TRBD1,TRBJ2-5,TRBV4-3,many,TGCGCCAGCAGCCAAGCCCGGACAGGACAAGAGACCCAGTACTTC,CASSQARTGQETQYF
TRBD2,TRBJ2-3,TRBV29-1,few,TGCAGCGTTGAAGAGATAGCGGGGGGACTCACAGATACGCAGTATTTT,CSVEEIAGGLTDTQYF
TRBD2,TRBJ2-1,TRBV5-1,few,TGCGCCAGCAGCTTGGCCCCTAGCGGGGGACGGAATGAGCAGTTCTTC,CASSLAPSGGRNEQFF
TRBD2,TRBJ2-5,TRBV5-6,few,TGTGCCAGCAGCTTTATAGCGGGGGGGCCTGAGACCCAGTACTTC,CASSFIAGGPETQYF
.,TRBJ1-2,TRBV20-1,.,TGCAGTGCTAGGGTCCCAGGGCGGTCTGGGGGCTACACCTTC,CSARVPGRSGGYTF
.,TRBJ2-7,TRBV7-9,many,TGTGCCAGCAGCTTAGAGGTTGGGGGAACCTACGAGCAGTACTTC,CASSLEVGGTYEQYF
.,TRBJ1-6,TRBV6-6,.,TGTGCCAGCAGTTACGGGTCGAGTAATTCACCCCTCCACTTT,CASSYGSSNSPLHF